The 2 T cell receptor beta chains below come from one sample, sequenced in a study of OX40 agonist ivuxolimab in advanced cancers. Produced via immunoSEQ multiplex PCR; TCRdb's table is partial and in-frame only. This table has over 75,000 clones, 80% to 95% appearing once. This specimen consisted of CD4+ or CD8+ T cells sorted from blood, obtained in a trial of the OX40 agonist ivuxolimab. Receptors were obtained from an adult with an advanced solid tumor such as melanoma, head and neck, liver or kidney cancer.

The rearrangement links TRBV14 to TRBJ2-7, with 10 bases identical to TRBD2. V trimming: 6 bases; J trimming: 4 bases; junction bases outside the gene matches: 12. Germline V gene data show CDR1 as SGHDN and CDR2 as FVKESK. The CDR3 totals 16 residues. The CDR3 nucleotides read TGTGCCAGCAGTATAGGGTTCTCTAGCGGGAGATACGAGCAGTACTTC. Translation gives CASSIGFSSGRYEQYF.

The V and J genes are TRBV5-1 and TRBJ2-2; the D is unclear. Germline V gene lookup returns CDR1 SGHRS and CDR2 YFSETQ. With 6 bases removed from V and 1 base from J, the gap between germline ends came to 7 bases. The CDR3 has 13 amino acids. The CDR3 sequence: CASKTENTGELFF. CDR3 sequence (DNA): TGCGCCAGCAAAACAGAGAACACCGGGGAGCTGTTTTTT.